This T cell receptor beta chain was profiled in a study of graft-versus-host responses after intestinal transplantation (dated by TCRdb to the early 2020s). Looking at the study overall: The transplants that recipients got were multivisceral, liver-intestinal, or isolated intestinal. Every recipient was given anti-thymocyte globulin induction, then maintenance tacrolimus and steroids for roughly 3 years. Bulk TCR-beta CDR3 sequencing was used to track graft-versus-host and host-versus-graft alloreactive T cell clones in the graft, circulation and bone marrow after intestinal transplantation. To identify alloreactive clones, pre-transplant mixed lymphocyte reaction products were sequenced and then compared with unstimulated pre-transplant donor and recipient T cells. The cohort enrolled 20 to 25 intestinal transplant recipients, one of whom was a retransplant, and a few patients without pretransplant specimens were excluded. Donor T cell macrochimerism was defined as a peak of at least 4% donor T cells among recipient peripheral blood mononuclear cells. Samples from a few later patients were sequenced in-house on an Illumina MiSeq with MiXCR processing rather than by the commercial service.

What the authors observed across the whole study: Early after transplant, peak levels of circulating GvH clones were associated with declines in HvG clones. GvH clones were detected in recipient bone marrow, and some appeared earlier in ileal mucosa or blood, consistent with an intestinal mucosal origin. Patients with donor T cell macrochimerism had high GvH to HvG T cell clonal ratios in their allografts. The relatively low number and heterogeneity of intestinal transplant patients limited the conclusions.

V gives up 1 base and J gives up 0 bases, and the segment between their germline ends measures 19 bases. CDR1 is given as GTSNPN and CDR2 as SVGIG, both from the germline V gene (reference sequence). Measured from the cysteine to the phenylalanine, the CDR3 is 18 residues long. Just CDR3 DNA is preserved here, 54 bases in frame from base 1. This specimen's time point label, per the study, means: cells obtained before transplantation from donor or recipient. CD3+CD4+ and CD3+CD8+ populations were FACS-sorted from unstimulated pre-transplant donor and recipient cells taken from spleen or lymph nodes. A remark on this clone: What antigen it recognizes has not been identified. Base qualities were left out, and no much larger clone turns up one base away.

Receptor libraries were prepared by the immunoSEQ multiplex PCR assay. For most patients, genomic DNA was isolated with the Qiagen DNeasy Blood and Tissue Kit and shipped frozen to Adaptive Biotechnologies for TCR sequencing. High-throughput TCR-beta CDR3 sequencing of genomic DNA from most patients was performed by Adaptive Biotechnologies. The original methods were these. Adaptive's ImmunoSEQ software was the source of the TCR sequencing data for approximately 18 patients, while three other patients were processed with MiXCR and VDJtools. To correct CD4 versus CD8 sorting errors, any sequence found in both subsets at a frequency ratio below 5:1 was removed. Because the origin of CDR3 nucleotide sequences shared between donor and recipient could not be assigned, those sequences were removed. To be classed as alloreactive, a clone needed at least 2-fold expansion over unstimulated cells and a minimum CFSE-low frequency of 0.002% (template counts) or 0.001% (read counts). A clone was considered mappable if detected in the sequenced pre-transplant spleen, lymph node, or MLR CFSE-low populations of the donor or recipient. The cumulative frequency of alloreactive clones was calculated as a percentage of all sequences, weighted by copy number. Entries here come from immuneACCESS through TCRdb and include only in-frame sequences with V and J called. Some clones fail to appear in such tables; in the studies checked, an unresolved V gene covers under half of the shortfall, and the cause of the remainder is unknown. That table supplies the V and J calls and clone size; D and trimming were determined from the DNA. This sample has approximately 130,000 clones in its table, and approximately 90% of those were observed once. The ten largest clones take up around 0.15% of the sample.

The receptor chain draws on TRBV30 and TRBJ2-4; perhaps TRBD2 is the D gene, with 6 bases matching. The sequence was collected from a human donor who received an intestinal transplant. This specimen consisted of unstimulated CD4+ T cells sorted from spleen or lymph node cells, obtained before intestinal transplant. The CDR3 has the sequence CAWSAGPRRGLAKNIQYF. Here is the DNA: TGTGCCTGGAGTGCAGGGCCCCGGCGGGGACTAGCCAAAAACATTCAGTACTTC.